Following are 10 T cell receptor beta chains from one sample sequenced in a study of cytomegalovirus exposure and HLA in healthy donors. PCR involved 60 Vbeta and 13 Jbeta primers. The method was immunoSEQ multiplex PCR; TCRdb's version includes in-frame clones alone and lacks a portion of them. The table for this sample gives under 200,000 clones. The material sequenced was PBMCs. The source of these receptors is a woman younger than 30 in good health and CMV-seropositive.

The CDR3 coding sequence is TGTGCCAGCATTTCCGGACTAGGCGTCGCCGGGGAGCTGTTTTTT. It encodes CASISGLGVAGELFF. The chain employs TRBV25-1 and TRBJ2-2, with TRBD2 identical over 7 bases. The germline CDR1 and CDR2 sequences are MGHDK and SYGVNS. V lost 7 bases and J lost 6; bases outside the gene matches: 11. The CDR3 runs to 15 residues.

The V gene is TRBV18, the J gene TRBJ2-1; TRBD1 aligns across 11 bases. Per germline, CDR1 KGHSH and CDR2 LQKENI. The J segment lost 8 bases and the V segment lost 2 bases, leaving 5 bases of the junction unmatched. CDR3 length: 15 residues. The CDR3 DNA reads as TGTGCCAGCTCACCAAGAGGACAGGGGGCTGATGAGCAGTTCTTC. Protein: CASSPRGQGADEQFF.

The chain recombines TRBV6-5 with TRBJ2-7, with D possibly TRBD2 on 6 matching bases. The CDR3 runs to 14 residues. The V end was cut by 4 bases, the J end by 2 bases, with 12 bases between. The germline gives CDR1 MNHEY, CDR2 SVGAGI. This CDR3 reads CASSSTSTAYEQYF. CDR3 coding DNA: TGTGCCAGCAGTTCGACTAGTACCGCCTACGAGCAGTACTTC.

Written as DNA, the CDR3 is TGTGCCAGCAGCTTTAGTACGCGGGAGGGCCACAATGAGCAGTTCTTC. Its translation: CASSFSTREGHNEQFF. This sequence joins TRBV7-2 and TRBJ2-1; TRBD2 agrees at 9 bases. With V trimmed by 3 bases and J by 5 bases, 8 bases remained unmatched. The length of the CDR3 is 16 residues. Germline values: CDR1 SGHTA, CDR2 FQGNSA.

The chain employs TRBV27 and TRBJ2-7, with 9 bases identical to TRBD1. The CDR3 contains 14 residues. V dropped 5 bases and J dropped 3; count of bases not matched to a gene: 5. CDR1 MNHEY and CDR2 SMNVEV come from the germline V gene (reference sequence). CDR3 sequence: CASSATGGSYEQYF. The CDR3 nucleotides are TGTGCCAGCAGTGCGACAGGGGGAAGCTACGAGCAGTACTTC.

The V call is TRBV4-1, the J call TRBJ2-5; 8 bases agree with TRBD1. The V segment lost 0 bases and the J segment 5 bases; nucleotides outside the gene matches: 5. The CDR3 runs 15 residues. Germline V gene sequence: CDR1 MGHRA, CDR2 YSYEKL. CDR3 residues: CASSQERQGRETQYF. The DNA of the CDR3 is TGCGCCAGCAGCCAAGAGAGACAGGGGCGGGAGACCCAGTACTTC.

CDR3 nucleotide sequence: TGTGCCAGCAGCTCTCTTGGCCCCCCAGGCGGGGAGCTGTTTTTT. This sequence encodes CASSSLGPPGGELFF. The V and J genes are TRBV13 and TRBJ2-2, with D unclear. CDR1 and CDR2 from the germline V gene are PRHDT and FYEKMQ (reference sequence). Trimming pared 4 bases from V and 7 bases from J, leaving 16 bases between. This CDR3 is built from 15 residues.

The rearrangement joins TRBV19 to TRBJ1-5, with 7 bases fitting TRBD1. The germline V gene has CDR1 LNHDA and CDR2 SQIVND (reference sequence). The CDR3 runs 15 residues. V shed 0 bases, J shed 3 bases, and the junction held 2 bases outside the gene matches. The CDR3, as DNA: TGTGCCAGTAGTATAGAACAGGGGATCAATCAGCCCCAGCATTTT. Amino acids: CASSIEQGINQPQHF.

The chain links TRBV6-1 to TRBJ2-7, with D tentatively TRBD2 (5 bases). The length of the CDR3 is 12 residues. V was cut by 6 bases and J by 1 base, with 7 bases left in between. Germline values: CDR1 MNHNS, CDR2 SASEGT. CDR3 protein: CASSRDSYEQYF. The CDR3 DNA is TGTGCCAGCAGCCGGGATTCCTACGAGCAGTACTTC.

The V call is TRBV5-6, the J call TRBJ2-1; TRBD1 matches 8 bases. Germline CDR1 and CDR2: SGHDT and YYEEEE. This CDR3 has 16 amino acids. Trimming took 0 bases from V and 3 from J; bases not matched to a gene: 5. The CDR3 bases are TGTGCCAGCAGCTTGGGGCAGGGGGCGATCTACAATGAGCAGTTCTTC. Amino acids: CASSLGQGAIYNEQFF.